The rows below give T cell receptor beta chains drawn from one sample of a study of graft-versus-host responses after intestinal transplantation. TCRdb keeps only in-frame clones here, not all; method: immunoSEQ multiplex PCR. The sample yields about 90,000 clones, about 87% seen once. Their antigen targets remain unknown. The sequenced sample was unstimulated CD4+ T cells sorted from spleen or lymph node cells, obtained before transplant. These receptors were obtained from a human donor who was the organ donor for an intestinal transplant. The CDR3 runs from the conserved cysteine through the conserved F or W. Some rows mark clone size as missing; the rest say once, few, many or name a class of expanded clone.

TRBV27,-,13,CASSPRQGVEAFF
TRBV7-3,-,16,CASSLGYKGAMDEQFF
TRBV11-1,-,15,CASSLATGVYNEQFF
TRBV19,-,15,CASSIDRGIMQPQHF
TRBV10-3,-,14,CATTSFGGVNEQYF
TRBV5-1,-,12,CASSLELDTQYF
TRBV28,-,13,CASSSGTSTPQYF
TRBV27,-,16,CASSPGGTGGRYGYTF
TRBV7-9,-,14,CASSLSGSTDTQYF
TRBV5-1,-,22,CASSLVYGPLAGGPRAKNIQYF
TRBV6-5,once,16,CASSYSRDRGDYGYTF
TRBV6-6,few,15,CASTDRGGGSYEQYF
TRBV27,-,15,CASSPGTGANTEAFF
TRBV28,once,15,CASSLTGEPGTRSTF
TRBV19,-,12,CASSILNQPQHF
TRBV9,-,14,CASSVQGFTDTQYF
TRBV7-2,-,17,CASSLRVPTVGNEKLFF
TRBV11-2,once,15,CASSPTRDSTYEQYF
TRBV7-2,-,14,CASRLRPPGTEAFF
TRBV5-1,once,16,CASSFASGSRIETQYF
TRBV4-2,-,18,CASSQEGAGDADPYEQYF
TRBV2,once,14,CASSRDNSNQPQHF